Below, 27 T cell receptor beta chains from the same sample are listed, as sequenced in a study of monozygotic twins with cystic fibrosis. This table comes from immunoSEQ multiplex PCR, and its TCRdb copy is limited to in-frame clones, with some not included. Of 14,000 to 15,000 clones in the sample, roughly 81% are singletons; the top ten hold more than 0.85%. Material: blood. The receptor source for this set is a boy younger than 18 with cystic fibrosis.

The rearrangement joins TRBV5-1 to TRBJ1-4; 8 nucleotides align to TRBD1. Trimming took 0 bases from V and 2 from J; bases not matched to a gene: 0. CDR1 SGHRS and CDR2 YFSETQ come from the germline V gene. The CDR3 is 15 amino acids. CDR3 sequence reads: CASSLGTGTNEKLFF. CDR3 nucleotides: TGCGCCAGCAGCTTGGGGACAGGGACTAATGAAAAACTGTTTTTT.

Written as DNA, the CDR3 is TGTGCCAGCAGTTTATCCTCAGACTACGAGCAGTACTTC. This sequence encodes CASSLSSDYEQYF. J is TRBJ2-7 and V is TRBV28; D is ambiguous. The CDR3 spans 13 residues. The germline V gene has CDR1 MDHEN and CDR2 SYDVKM. V lost 1 base to trimming and J lost 3 bases, with 7 bases between them.

CDR3 sequence reads: CASRLSGIGTNEQFF. The DNA of the CDR3 is TGTGCCAGCAGACTTAGCGGGATAGGCACCAATGAGCAGTTCTTC. The chain is built from TRBV27 and TRBJ2-1; TRBD2 matches 8 bases. The CDR3 has 15 residues. The germline V gene encodes CDR1 MNHEY and CDR2 SMNVEV (reference sequence). The V and J ends lost 6 bases and 6 bases, in that order; junction bases with no gene match: 10.

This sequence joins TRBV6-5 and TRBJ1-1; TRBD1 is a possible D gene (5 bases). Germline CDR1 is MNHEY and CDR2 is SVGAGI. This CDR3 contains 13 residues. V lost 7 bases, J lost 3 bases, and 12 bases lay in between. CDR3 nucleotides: TGTGCCAGCAAGCGACCAGGGTACACTGAAGCTTTCTTT. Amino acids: CASKRPGYTEAFF.

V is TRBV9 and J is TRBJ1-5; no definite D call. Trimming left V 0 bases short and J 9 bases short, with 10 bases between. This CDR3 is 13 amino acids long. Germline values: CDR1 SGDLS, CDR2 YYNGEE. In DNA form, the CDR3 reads TGTGCCAGCAGCGTAGACCAGGATGGGCCCCAGCATTTT. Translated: CASSVDQDGPQHF. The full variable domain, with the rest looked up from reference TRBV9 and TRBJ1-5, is DSGVTQTPKHLITATGQRVTLRCSPRSGDLSVYWYQQSLDQGLQFLIQYYNGEERAKGNILERFSAQQFPDLHSELNLSSLELGDSALYFCASSVDQDGPQHFGDGTRLSIL.

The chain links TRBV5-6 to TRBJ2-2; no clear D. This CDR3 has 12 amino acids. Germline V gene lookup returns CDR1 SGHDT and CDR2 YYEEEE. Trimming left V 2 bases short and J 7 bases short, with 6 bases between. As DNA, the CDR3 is TGTGCCAGCAGCTTTCTGGTCGGGGAGCTGTTTTTT. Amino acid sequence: CASSFLVGELFF.

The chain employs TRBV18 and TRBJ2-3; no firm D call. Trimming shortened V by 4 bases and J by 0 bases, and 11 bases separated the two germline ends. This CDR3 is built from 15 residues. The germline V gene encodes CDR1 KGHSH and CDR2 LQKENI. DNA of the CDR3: TGTGCCAGCTCACTCGGGCCCTATAGCACAGATACGCAGTATTTT. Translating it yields CASSLGPYSTDTQYF.

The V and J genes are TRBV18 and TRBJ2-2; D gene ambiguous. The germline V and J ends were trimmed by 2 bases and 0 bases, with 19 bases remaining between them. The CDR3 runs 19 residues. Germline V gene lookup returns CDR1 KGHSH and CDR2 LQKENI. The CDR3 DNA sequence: TGTGCCAGCTCACCATTTAAGGGAAGGGCCAACGCGAACACCGGGGAGCTGTTTTTT. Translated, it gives CASSPFKGRANANTGELFF.

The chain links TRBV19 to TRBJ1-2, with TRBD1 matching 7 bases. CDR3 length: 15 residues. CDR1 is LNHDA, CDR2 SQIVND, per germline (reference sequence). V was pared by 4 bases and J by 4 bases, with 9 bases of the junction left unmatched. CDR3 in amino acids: CASSTTRDSFYGYTF. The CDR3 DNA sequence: TGTGCCAGTAGTACAACCCGGGACAGCTTCTATGGCTACACCTTC.

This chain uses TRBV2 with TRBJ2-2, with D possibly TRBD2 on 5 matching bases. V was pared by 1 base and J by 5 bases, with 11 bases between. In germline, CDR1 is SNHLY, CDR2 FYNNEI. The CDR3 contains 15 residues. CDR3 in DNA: TGTGCCAGCAGTGAAGGGCTAGCTCCGACCGGGGAGCTGTTTTTT. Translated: CASSEGLAPTGELFF.

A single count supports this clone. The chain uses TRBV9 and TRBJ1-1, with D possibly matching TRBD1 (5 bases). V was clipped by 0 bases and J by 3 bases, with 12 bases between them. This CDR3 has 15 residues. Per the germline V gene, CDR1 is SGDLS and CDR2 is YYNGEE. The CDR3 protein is CASSVEAAGDTEAFF. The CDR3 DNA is TGTGCCAGCAGCGTAGAGGCAGCGGGGGACACTGAAGCTTTCTTT. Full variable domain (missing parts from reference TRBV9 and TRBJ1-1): DSGVTQTPKHLITATGQRVTLRCSPRSGDLSVYWYQQSLDQGLQFLIQYYNGEERAKGNILERFSAQQFPDLHSELNLSSLELGDSALYFCASSVEAAGDTEAFFGQGTRLTVV.

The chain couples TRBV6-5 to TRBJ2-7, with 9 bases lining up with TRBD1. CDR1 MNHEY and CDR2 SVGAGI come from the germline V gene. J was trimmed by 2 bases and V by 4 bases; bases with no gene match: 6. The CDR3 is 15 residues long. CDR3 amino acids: CASSSPGQGAYEQYF. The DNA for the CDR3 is TGTGCCAGCAGTTCACCGGGACAGGGCGCCTACGAGCAGTACTTC.

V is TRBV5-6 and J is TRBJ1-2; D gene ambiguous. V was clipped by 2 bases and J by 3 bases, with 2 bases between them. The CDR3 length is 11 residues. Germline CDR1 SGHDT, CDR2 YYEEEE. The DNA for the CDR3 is TGTGCCAGCAGCTTTCACTATGGCTACACCTTC. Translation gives CASSFHYGYTF.

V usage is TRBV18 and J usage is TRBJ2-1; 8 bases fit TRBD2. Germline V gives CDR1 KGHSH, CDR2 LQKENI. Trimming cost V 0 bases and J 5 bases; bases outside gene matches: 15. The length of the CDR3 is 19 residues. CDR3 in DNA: TGTGCCAGCTCACCACCGTCAAGCGGGGGACTCTCTCGGAACAATGAGCAGTTCTTC. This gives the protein CASSPPSSGGLSRNNEQFF.

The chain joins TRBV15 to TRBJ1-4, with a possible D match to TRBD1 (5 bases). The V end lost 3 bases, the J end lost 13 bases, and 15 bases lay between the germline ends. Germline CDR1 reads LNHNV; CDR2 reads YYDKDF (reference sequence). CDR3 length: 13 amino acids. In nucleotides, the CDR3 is TGTGCCACCAGCAGTGGGCTCATGAGGGGACTGTTTTTT. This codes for CATSSGLMRGLFF.

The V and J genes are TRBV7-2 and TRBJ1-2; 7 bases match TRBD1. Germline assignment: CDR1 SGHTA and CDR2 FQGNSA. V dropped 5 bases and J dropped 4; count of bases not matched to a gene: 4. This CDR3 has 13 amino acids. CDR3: CASSQRQGYGYTF. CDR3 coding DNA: TGTGCCAGCAGCCAAAGACAGGGCTATGGCTACACCTTC.

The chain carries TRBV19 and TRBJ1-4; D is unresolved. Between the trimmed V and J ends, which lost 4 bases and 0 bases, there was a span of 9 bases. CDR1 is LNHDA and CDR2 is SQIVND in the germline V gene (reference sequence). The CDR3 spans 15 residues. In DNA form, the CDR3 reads TGTGCCAGTAGTACCACATCATCAACTAATGAAAAACTGTTTTTT. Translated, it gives CASSTTSSTNEKLFF.

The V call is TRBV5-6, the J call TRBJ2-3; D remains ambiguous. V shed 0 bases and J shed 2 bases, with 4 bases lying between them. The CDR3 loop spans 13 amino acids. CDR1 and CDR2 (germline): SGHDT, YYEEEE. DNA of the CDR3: TGTGCCAGCAGCTTGGTTGCCACAGATACGCAGTATTTT. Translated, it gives CASSLVATDTQYF.

This CDR3 reads CASSSRDRKTTTGELFF. CDR3 DNA sequence: TGTGCCAGCAGCTCCCGGGACAGGAAAACTACAACCGGGGAGCTGTTTTTT. The genes are TRBV7-9 and TRBJ2-2, with 8 bases matching TRBD1. V gave up 4 bases and J gave up 5 bases; unmatched junction bases: 12. The CDR3 runs 17 residues. Germline CDR1 and CDR2: SEHNR and FQNEAQ (reference sequence).

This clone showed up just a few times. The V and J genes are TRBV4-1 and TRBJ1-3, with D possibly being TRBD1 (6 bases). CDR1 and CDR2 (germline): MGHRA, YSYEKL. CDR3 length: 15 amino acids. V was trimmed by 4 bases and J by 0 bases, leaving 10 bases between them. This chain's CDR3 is CASSLRTVSGNTIYF. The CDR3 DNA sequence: TGCGCCAGCAGCCTTAGGACAGTCTCTGGAAACACCATATATTTT.

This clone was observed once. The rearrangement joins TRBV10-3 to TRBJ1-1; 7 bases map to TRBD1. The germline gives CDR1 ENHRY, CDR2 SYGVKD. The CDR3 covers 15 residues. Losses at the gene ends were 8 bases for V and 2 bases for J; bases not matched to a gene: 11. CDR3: CAIRSPGQKNTEAFF. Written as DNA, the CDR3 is TGTGCCATCCGTTCCCCGGGACAGAAAAACACTGAAGCTTTCTTT.

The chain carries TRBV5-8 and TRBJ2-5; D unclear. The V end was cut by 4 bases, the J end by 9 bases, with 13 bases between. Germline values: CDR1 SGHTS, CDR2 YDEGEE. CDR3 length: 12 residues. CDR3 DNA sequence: TGTGCCAGCAGCCCCCCCTCCTTGGCCCAGTACTTC. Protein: CASSPPSLAQYF.

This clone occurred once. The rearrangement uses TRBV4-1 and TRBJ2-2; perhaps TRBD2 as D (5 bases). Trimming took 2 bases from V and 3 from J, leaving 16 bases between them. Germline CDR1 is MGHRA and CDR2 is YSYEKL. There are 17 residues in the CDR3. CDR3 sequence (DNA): TGCGCCAGCAGCCAAAGCACTAGGACTTTTTACACCGGGGAGCTGTTTTTT. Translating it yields CASSQSTRTFYTGELFF.

The chain's CDR3 is CSVKSGSPDTQYF. DNA for the CDR3: TGCAGCGTTAAGAGCGGGAGCCCAGATACGCAGTATTTT. The chain combines TRBV29-1 with TRBJ2-3, with 8 bases fitting TRBD2. The V and J ends lost 5 bases and 4 bases, in that order; junction bases with no gene match: 5. CDR3 length: 13 amino acids. The germline gives CDR1 SQVTM, CDR2 ANQGSEA.

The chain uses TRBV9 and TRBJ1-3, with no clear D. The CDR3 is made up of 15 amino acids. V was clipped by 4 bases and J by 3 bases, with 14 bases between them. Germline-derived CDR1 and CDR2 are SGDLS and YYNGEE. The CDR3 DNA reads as TGTGCCAGCAGCCCAAGGCCGGGGAATGGAAACACCATATATTTT. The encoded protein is CASSPRPGNGNTIYF.

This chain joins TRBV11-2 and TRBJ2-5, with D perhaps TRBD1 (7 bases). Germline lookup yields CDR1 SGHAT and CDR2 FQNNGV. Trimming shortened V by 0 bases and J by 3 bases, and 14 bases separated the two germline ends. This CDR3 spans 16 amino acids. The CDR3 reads CASSLDPGGGEETQYF. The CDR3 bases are TGTGCCAGCAGCTTAGATCCAGGGGGAGGAGAAGAGACCCAGTACTTC.

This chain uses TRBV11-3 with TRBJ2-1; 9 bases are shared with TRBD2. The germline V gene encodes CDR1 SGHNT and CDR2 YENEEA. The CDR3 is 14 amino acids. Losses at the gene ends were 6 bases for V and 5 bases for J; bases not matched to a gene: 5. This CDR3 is CASSSGRENNEQFF. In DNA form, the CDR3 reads TGTGCCAGCAGTAGCGGGAGAGAAAACAATGAGCAGTTCTTC.